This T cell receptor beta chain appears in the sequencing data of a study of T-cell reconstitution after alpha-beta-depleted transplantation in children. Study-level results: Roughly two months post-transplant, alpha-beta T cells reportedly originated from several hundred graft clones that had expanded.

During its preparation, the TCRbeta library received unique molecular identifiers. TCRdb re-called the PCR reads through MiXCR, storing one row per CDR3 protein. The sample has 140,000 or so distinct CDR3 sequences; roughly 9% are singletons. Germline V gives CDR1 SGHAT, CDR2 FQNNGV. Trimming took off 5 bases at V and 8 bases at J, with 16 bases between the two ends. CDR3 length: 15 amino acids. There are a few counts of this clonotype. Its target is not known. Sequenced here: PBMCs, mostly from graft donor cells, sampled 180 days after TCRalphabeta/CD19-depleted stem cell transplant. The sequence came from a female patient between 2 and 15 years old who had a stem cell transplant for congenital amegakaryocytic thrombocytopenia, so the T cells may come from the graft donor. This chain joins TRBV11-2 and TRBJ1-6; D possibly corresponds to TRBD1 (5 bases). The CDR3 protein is CASSPREGTYSPLHF. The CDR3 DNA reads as TGTGCCAGCAGCCCGAGGGAGGGGACTTATTCACCCCTCCACTTT.